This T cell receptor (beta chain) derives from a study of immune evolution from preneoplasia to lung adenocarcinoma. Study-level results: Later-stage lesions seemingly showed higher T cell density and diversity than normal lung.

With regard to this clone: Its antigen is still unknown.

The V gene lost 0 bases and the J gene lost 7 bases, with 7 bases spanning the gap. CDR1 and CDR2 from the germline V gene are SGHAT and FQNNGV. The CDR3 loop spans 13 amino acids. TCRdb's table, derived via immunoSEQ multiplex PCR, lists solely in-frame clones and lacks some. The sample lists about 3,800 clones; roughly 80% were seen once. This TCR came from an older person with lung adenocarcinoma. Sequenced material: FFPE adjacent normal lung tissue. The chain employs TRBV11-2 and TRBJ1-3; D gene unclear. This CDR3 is CASSLDVGNTIYF. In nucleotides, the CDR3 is TGTGCCAGCAGCTTAGATGTGGGGAACACCATATATTTT.